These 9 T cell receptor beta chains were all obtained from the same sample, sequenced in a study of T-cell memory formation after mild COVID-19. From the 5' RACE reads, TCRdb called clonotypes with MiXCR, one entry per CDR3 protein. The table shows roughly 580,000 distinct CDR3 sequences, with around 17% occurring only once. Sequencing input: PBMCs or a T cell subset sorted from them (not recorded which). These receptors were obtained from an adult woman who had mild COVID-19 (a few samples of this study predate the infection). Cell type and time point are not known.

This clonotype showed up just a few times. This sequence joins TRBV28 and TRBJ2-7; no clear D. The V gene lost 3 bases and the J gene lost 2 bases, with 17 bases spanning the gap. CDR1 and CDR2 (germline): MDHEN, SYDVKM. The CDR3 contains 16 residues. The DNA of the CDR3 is TGTGCCAGCAGTTTTATAATGGGGTCCAAAACCTACGAGCAGTACTTC. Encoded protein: CASSFIMGSKTYEQYF.

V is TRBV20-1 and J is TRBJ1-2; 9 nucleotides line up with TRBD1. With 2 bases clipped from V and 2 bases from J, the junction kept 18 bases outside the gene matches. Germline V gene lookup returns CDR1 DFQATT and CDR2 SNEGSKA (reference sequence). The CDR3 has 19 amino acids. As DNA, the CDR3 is TGCAGTGCTAGACGCAATCCGGGACAGGGATTAACCTTAAACTATGGCTACACCTTC. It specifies CSARRNPGQGLTLNYGYTF.

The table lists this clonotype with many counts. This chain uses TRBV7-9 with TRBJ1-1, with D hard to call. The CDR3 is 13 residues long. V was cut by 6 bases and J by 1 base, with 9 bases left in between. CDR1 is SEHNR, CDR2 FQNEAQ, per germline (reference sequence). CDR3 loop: CASSLIPNTEAFF. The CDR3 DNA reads TGTGCCAGCAGTTTGATCCCGAACACTGAAGCTTTCTTT.

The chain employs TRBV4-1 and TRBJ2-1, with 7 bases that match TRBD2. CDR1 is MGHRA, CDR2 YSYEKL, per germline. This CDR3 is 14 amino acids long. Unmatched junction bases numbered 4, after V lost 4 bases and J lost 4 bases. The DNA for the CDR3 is TGCGCCAGCAGCCGCTTGGGGGGGTACAATGAGCAGTTCTTC. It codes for CASSRLGGYNEQFF.

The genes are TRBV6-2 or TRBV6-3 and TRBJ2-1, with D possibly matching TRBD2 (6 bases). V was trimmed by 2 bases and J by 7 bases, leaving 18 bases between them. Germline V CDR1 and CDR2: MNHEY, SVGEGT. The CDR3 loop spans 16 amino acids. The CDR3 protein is CASSYTSGSFGNEQFF. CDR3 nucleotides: TGTGCCAGCAGTTACACCTCCGGGAGTTTTGGGAATGAGCAGTTCTTC.

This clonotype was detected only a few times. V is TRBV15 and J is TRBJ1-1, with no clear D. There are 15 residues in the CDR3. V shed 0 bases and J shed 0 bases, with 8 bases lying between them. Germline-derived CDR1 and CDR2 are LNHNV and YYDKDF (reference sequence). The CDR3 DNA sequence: TGTGCCACCAGCAGAGATTTCGGGATGAACACTGAAGCTTTCTTT. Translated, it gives CATSRDFGMNTEAFF.

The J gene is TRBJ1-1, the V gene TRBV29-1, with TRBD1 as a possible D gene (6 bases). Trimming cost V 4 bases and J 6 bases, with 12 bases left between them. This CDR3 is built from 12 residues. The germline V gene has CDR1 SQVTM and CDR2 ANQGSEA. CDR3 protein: CSVGGSGAEAFF. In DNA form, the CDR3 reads TGCAGCGTTGGGGGGTCAGGGGCTGAAGCTTTCTTT.

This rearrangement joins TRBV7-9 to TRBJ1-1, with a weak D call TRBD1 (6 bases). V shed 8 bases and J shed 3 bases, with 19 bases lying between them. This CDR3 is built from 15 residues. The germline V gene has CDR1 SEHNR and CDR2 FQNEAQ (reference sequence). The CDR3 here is CASGGPTGFDTEAFF. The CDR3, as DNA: TGTGCCAGCGGGGGACCTACAGGGTTTGACACTGAAGCTTTCTTT.

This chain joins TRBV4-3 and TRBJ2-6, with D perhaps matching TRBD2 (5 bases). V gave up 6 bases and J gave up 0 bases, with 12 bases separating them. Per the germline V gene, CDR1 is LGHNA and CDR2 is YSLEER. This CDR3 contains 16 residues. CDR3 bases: TGCGCCAGCAGTCCGGATGGGAGCTCTGGGGCCAACGTCCTGACTTTC. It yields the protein CASSPDGSSGANVLTF.